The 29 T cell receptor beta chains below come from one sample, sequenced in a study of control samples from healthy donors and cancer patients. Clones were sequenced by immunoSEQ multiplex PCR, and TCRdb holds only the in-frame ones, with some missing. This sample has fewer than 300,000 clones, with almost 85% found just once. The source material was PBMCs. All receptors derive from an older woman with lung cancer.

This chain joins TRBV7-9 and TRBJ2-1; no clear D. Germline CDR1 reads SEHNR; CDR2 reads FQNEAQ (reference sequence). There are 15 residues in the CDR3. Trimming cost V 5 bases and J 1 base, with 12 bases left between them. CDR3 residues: CASSPRMFSYNEQFF. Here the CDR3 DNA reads TGTGCCAGCAGCCCTCGCATGTTTTCCTACAATGAGCAGTTCTTC.

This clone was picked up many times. CDR3 nucleotide sequence: TGTGCCAGCAGCCCAATAGACAGGGAATACGAGCAGTACTTC. Translation: CASSPIDREYEQYF. This chain links TRBV7-9 with TRBJ2-7, with 7 bases fitting TRBD1. With 5 bases clipped from V and 4 bases from J, the junction kept 8 bases outside the gene matches. CDR1 and CDR2 from the germline V gene are SEHNR and FQNEAQ (reference sequence). This CDR3 spans 14 amino acids.

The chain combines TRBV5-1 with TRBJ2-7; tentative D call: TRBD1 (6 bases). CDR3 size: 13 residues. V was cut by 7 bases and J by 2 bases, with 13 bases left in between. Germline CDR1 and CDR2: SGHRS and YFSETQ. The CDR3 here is CASGQGFTYEQYF. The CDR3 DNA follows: TGCGCCAGCGGCCAGGGGTTCACCTACGAGCAGTACTTC.

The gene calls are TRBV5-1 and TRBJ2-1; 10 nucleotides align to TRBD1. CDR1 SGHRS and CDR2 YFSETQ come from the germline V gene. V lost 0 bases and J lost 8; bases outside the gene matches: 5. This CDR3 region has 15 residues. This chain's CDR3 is CASSLGWTGGDEQFF. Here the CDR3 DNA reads TGCGCCAGCAGCTTGGGGTGGACAGGGGGAGATGAGCAGTTCTTC.

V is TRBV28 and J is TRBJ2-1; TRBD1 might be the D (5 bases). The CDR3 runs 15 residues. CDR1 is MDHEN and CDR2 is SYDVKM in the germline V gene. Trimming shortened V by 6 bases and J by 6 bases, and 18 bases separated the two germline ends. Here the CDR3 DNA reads TGTGCCAGCAGCCCATCGTCCAGGGTAAGCAATGAGCAGTTCTTC. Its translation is CASSPSSRVSNEQFF. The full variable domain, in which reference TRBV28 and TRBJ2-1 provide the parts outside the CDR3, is DVKVTQSSRYLVKRTGEKVFLECVQDMDHENMFWYRQDPGLGLRLIYFSYDVKMKEKGDIPEGYSVSREKKERFSLILESASTNQTSMYLCASSPSSRVSNEQFFGPGTRLTVL.

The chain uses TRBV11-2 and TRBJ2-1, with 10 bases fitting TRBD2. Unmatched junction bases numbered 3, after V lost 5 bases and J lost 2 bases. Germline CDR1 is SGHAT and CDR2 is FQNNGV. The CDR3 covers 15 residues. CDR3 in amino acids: CASSDLAGAYNEQFF. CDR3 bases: TGTGCCAGCAGCGATCTAGCGGGAGCCTACAATGAGCAGTTCTTC.

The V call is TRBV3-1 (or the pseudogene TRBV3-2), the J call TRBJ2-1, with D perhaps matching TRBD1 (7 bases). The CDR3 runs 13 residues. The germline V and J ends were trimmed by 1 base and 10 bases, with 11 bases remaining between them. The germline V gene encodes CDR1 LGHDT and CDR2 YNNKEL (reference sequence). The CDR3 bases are TGTGCCAGCAGCCAAGGGGAGGACAGGGAGCAGTTCTTC. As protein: CASSQGEDREQFF.

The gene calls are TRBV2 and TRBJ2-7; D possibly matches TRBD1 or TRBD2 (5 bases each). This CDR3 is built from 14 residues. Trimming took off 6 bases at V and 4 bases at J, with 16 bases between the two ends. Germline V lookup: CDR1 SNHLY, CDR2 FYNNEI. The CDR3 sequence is CASRGDEGNYEQYF. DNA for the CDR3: TGTGCCAGCAGAGGGGACGAGGGAAATTACGAGCAGTACTTC. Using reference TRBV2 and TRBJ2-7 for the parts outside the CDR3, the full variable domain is EPEVTQTPSHQVTQMGQEVILRCVPISNHLYFYWYRQILGQKVEFLVSFYNNEISEKSEIFDDQFSVERPDGSNFTLKIRSTKLEDSAMYFCASRGDEGNYEQYFGPGTRLTVT.

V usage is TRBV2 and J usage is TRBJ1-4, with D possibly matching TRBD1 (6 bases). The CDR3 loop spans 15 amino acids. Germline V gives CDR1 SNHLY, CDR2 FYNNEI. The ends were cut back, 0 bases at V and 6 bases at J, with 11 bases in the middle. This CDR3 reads CASSEAWDTDEKLFF. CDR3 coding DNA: TGTGCCAGCAGTGAAGCATGGGACACCGATGAAAAACTGTTTTTT. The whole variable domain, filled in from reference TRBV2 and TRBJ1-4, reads EPEVTQTPSHQVTQMGQEVILRCVPISNHLYFYWYRQILGQKVEFLVSFYNNEISEKSEIFDDQFSVERPDGSNFTLKIRSTKLEDSAMYFCASSEAWDTDEKLFFGSGTQLSVL.

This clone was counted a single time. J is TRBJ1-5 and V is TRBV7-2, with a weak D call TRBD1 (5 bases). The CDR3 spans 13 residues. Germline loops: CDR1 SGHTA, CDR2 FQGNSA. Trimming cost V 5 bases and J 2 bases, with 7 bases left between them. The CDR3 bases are TGTGCCAGCAGCGCCAGGGGCAATCAGCCCCAGCATTTT. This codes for CASSARGNQPQHF.

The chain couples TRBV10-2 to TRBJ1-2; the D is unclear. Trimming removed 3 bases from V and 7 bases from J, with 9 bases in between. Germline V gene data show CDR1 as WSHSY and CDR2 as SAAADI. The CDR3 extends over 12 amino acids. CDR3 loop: CASSERVGGYTF. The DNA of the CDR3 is TGCGCCAGCAGTGAACGGGTTGGTGGCTACACCTTC.

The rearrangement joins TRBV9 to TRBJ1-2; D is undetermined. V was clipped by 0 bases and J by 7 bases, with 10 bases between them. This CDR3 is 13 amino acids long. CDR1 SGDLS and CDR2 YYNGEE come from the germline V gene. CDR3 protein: CASSVELGFGYTF. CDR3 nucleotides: TGTGCCAGCAGCGTAGAGCTCGGATTTGGCTACACCTTC.

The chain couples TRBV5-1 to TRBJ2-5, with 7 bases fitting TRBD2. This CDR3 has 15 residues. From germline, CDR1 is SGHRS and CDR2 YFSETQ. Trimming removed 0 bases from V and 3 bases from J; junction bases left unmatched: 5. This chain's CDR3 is CASSLVGGTEETQYF. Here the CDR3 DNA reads TGCGCCAGCAGCTTGGTGGGGGGGACCGAAGAGACCCAGTACTTC.

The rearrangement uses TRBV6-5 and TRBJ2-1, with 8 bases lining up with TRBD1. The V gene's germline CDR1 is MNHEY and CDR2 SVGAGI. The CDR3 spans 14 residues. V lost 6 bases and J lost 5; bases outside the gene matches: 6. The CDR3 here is CASRLDRVDNEQFF. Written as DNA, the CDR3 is TGTGCCAGCAGATTGGACAGGGTGGACAATGAGCAGTTCTTC.

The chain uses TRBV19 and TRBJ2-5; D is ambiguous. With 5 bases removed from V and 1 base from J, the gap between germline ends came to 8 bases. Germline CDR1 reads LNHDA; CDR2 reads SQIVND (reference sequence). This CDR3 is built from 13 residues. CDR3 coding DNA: TGTGCCAGTAGTGTCCAATCCCAAGAGACCCAGTACTTC. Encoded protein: CASSVQSQETQYF.

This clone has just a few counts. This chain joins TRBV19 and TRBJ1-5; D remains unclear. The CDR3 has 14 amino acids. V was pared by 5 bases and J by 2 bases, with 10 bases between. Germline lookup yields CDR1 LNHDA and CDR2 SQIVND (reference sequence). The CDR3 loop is CASSSLTRNQPQHF. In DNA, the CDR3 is TGTGCCAGTAGTTCTCTGACGCGCAATCAGCCCCAGCATTTT.

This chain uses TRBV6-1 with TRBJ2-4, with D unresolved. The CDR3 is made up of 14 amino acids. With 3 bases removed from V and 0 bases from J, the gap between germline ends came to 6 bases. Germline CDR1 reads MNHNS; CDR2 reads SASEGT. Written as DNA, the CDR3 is TGTGCCAGCAGTGAGGGGATAGCCAAAAACATTCAGTACTTC. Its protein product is CASSEGIAKNIQYF.

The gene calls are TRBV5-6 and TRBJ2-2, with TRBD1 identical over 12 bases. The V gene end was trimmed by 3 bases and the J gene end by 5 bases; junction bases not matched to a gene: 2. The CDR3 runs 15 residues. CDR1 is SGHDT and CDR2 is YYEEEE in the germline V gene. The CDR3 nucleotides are TGTGCCAGCAGCTGGGACAGGGGGCGAACCGGGGAGCTGTTTTTT. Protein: CASSWDRGRTGELFF. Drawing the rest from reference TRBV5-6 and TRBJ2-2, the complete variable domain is DAGVTQSPTHLIKTRGQQVTLRCSPKSGHDTVSWYQQALGQGPQFIFQYYEEEERQRGNFPDRFSGHQFPNYSSELNVNALLLGDSALYLCASSWDRGRTGELFFGEGSRLTVL.

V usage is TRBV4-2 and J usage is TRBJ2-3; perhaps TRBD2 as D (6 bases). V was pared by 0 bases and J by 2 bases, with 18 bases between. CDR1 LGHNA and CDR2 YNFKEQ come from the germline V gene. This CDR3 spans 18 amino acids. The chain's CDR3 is CASSQDPLSGSLTDTQYF. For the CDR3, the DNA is TGTGCCAGCAGCCAAGATCCATTAAGCGGGTCGCTCACAGATACGCAGTATTTT.

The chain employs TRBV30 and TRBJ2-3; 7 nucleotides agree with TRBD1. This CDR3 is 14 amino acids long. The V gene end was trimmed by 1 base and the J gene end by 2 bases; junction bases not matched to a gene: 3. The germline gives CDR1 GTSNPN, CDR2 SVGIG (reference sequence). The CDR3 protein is CAWSAGQPTDTQYF. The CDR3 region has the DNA TGTGCCTGGAGTGCGGGACAGCCCACAGATACGCAGTATTTT. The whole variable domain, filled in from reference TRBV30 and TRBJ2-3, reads SQTIHQWPATLVQPVGSPLSLECTVEGTSNPNLYWYRQAAGRGLQLLFYSVGIGQISSEVPQNLSASRPQDRQFILSSKKLLLSDSGFYLCAWSAGQPTDTQYFGPGTRLTVL.

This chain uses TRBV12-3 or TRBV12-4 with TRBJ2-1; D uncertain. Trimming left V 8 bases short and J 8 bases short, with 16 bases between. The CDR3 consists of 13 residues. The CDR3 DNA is TGTGCCAGCTGGGTTTCAGGAGTCGATGAGCAGTTCTTC. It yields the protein CASWVSGVDEQFF.

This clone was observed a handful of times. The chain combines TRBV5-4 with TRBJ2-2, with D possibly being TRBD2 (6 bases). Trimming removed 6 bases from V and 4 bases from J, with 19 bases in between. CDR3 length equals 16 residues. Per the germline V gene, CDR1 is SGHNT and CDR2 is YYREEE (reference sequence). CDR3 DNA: TGTGCCAGCACCCTCGGGAGCGGTTCTATCACCGGGGAGCTGTTTTTT. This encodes CASTLGSGSITGELFF.

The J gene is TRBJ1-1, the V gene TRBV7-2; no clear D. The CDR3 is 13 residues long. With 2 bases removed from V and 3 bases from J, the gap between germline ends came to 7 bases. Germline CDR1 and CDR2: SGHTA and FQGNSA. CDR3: CASSLSSDTEAFF. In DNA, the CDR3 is TGTGCCAGCAGCTTATCTTCGGACACTGAAGCTTTCTTT.

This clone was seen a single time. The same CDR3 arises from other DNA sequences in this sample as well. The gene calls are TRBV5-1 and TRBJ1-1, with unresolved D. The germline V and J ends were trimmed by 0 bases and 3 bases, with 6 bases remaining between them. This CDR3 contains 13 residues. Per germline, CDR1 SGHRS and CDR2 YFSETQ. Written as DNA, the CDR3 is TGCGCCAGCAGCTTGGGCGGGGACACTGAAGCTTTCTTT. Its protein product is CASSLGGDTEAFF.

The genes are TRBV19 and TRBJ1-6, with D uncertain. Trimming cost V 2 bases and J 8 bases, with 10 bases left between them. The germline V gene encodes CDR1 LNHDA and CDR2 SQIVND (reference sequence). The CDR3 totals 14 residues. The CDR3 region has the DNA TGTGCCAGTAGTATAACCAGTACGGATTCACCCCTCCACTTT. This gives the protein CASSITSTDSPLHF.

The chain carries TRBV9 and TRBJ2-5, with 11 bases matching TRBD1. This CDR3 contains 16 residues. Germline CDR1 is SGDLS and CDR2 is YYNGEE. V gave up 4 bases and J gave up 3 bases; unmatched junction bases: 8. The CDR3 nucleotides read TGTGCCAGCAGCCCCCGGACAGGGGGCGCAGAAGAGACCCAGTACTTC. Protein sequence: CASSPRTGGAEETQYF. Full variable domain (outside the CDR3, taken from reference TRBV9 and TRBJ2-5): DSGVTQTPKHLITATGQRVTLRCSPRSGDLSVYWYQQSLDQGLQFLIQYYNGEERAKGNILERFSAQQFPDLHSELNLSSLELGDSALYFCASSPRTGGAEETQYFGPGTRLLVL.

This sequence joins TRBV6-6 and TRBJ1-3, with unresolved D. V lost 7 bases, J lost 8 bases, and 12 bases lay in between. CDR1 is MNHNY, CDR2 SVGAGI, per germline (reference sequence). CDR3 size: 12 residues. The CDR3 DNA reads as TGTGCCAGCACCCGGGTCTCCGACACCATATATTTT. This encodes CASTRVSDTIYF.

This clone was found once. The CDR3 DNA reads TGTGCCAGCAGCGCTCGGAGCGGGAGTCTAGGGAATGAGCAGTTCTTC. This encodes CASSARSGSLGNEQFF. The V and J genes are TRBV9 and TRBJ2-1, with TRBD2 matching 8 bases. CDR1 is SGDLS and CDR2 is YYNGEE in the germline V gene. The J segment lost 7 bases and the V segment lost 3 bases, leaving 12 bases of the junction unmatched. The CDR3 extends over 16 amino acids.

The DNA of the CDR3 is TGTGCCTGGGGGACAGGGCCCAATCAGCCCCAGCATTTT. Its translation: CAWGTGPNQPQHF. The V gene is TRBV30, the J gene TRBJ1-5, with 9 bases aligning to TRBD1. In germline, CDR1 is GTSNPN, CDR2 SVGIG (reference sequence). This CDR3 region has 13 residues. Trimming cost V 5 bases and J 3 bases; bases outside gene matches: 2.